What follows describes a single T cell receptor (beta chain). Its antigen target is currently unknown. No qualities accompany the bases; no much larger clone lies one base away. These data come from a study of blood T cell repertoires in COVID-19 (TCRdb year 2020). Regarding the study in general: Samples from collaborators originated in the United States, Italy and Spain and spanned both the acute and convalescent phases of COVID-19. A de-identified subject ID, COVID-19 status, age in years and sex were almost always included in the sample metadata. Where available, HLA class I and class II types were taken from metadata supplied by the sample provider and were not determined by assay-based typing. Subjects who had been exposed to COVID-19, were actively infected with it, or had recovered from it provided the deeply sampled blood TCRbeta repertoires that made up the dataset. The material from the prospective study consisted of cDNA or gDNA derived from T cells, B-cell-depleted T cells, or PBMCs. Samples were obtained from the ongoing ImmuneRACE study (first 160 participants) and from approximately 1,200 subjects provided by 6 global collaborators. The repertoires were released in a freely available public database intended as a resource for research on the immune response to SARS-CoV-2. Study-wide findings and limitations: The amount of clinical and demographic metadata varied by source and participant and was provided uncurated.

Collaborating institutions collected whole blood in K2EDTA tubes following their own protocols. Collaborator samples were shipped for TCRbeta analysis as frozen whole blood, isolated PBMCs, or DNA extracted from either sample type. Measured from the cysteine to the phenylalanine, the CDR3 is 17 residues long. Of all the DNA, just the CDR3 is kept, 51 bases in frame from base 1. V trim: 4 bases; J trim: 8 bases; unmatched bases: 10. The germline V gene (reference sequence) provides CDR1 LNHDA and CDR2 SQIVND. The immunoSEQ Assay, a bias-controlled multiplex PCR, was used to amplify TCRbeta CDR3 regions from genomic DNA. Per the original workflow: The number of nucleated cells in each sample was estimated by amplification of reference gene primers within the assay. Sequence reads were collapsed and filtered to measure the absolute abundance of every unique TCRbeta CDR3 rearrangement. For each sample, productive Simpson clonality was calculated as the square root of Simpson's diversity index over productive rearrangements. What TCRdb holds here is the immuneACCESS table cut down to in-frame rearrangements. Part of the clones is not present; checked against another copy, under half of the missing clones reflect an unresolved V gene, and the others are unexplained. The V and J calls and clone size are taken from that table; D and trimming were inferred from the DNA. Across this sample there are roughly 100,000 clones, with 60% to 85% seen only once. In total, the top ten clones hold approximately 9.3% of the sample.

Sequencing used peripheral blood. The receptor chain draws on TRBV19 and TRBJ2-1, with 14 central nucleotides matching TRBD2. The sequence came from a woman older than 75 with acute or convalescent COVID-19. CDR3 reads: CASSKGTSGSVIHEQFF. Here is the DNA: TGTGCCAGTAGTAAGGGGACTAGCGGGAGTGTTATCCATGAGCAGTTCTTC. This CDR3, with the reference TRBV19 and TRBJ2-1 proteins standing in past its ends, gives the full variable domain DGGITQSPKYLFRKEGQNVTLSCEQNLNHDAMYWYRQDPGQGLRLIYYSQIVNDFQKGDIAEGYSVSREKKESFPLTVTSAQKNPTAFYLCASSKGTSGSVIHEQFFGPGTRLTVL.